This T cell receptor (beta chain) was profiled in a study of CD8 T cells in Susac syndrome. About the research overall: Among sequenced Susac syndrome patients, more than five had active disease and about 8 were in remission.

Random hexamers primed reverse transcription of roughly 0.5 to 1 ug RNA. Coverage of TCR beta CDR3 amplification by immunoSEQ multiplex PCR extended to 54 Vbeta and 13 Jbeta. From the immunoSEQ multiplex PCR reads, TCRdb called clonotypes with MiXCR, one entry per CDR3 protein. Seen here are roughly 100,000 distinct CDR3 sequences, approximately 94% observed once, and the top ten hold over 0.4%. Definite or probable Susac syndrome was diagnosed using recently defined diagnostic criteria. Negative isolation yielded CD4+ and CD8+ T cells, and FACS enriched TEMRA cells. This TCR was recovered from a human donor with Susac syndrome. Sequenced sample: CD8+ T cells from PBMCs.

CDR3 in amino acids: CSASFTDNTYEQYF. CDR3 nucleotide sequence: TGCAGTGCTTCTTTCACGGACAACACCTACGAGCAGTACTTC. This sequence joins TRBV20-1 and TRBJ2-7, with D maybe TRBD1 (5 bases). Germline values: CDR1 DFQATT, CDR2 SNEGSKA (reference sequence). This CDR3 has 14 amino acids. The ends were cut back, 5 bases at V and 2 bases at J, with 16 bases in the middle.